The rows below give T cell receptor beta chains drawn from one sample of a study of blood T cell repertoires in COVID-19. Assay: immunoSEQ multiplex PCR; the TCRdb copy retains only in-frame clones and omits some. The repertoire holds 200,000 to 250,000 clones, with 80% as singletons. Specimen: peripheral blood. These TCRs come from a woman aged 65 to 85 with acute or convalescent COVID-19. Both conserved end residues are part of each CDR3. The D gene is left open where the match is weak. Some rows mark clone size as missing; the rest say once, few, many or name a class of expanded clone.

TGTGCCAGCAGCCGTCGACCCGGCGCTCTAGGCAATGAGCAGTTCTTC | CASSRRPGALGNEQFF | NA | TRBJ2-1 | NA | TRBV5-6
TGTGCCAGCAGCCAGGGGGGGGGTACTAGCACAGATACGCAGTATTTT | CASSQGGGTSTDTQYF | NA | TRBJ2-3 | TRBD2 | TRBV4-2
TGTGCCAGCAGCGACGGGACAGGGAACACCGGGGAGCTGTTTTTT | CASSDGTGNTGELFF | NA | TRBJ2-2 | TRBD1 | TRBV5-8
TGTGCCAGTAGTATACAGACATCCCGTACTAACTATGGCTACACCTTC | CASSIQTSRTNYGYTF | NA | TRBJ1-2 | NA | TRBV19
TGTGCCAGCAGATACTGGCCCGGGGGAGGTTCACCCCTCCACTTT | CASRYWPGGGSPLHF | NA | TRBJ1-6 | NA | TRBV27
TGTGCCAGTAGTATGTTCCCGACTAGCGGTACCTACAATGAGCAGTTCTTC | CASSMFPTSGTYNEQFF | NA | TRBJ2-1 | TRBD2 | TRBV19
TGTGCCAGCTCACTGGCCGCCACAGATACGCAGTATTTT | CASSLAATDTQYF | NA | TRBJ2-3 | NA | TRBV18
TGTGCCACCAGCAGCGGGACAGCTTATCCTAACTATGGCTACACCTTC | CATSSGTAYPNYGYTF | once | TRBJ1-2 | TRBD1 | TRBV15
TGTGCCAGCAGCTTGCGGACAGGGGTTGGTGATTCACCCCTCCACTTT | CASSLRTGVGDSPLHF | NA | TRBJ1-6 | TRBD1 | TRBV5-5
TGTGCCAGCAGGGAATGGGACAGACAGAACACTGAAGCTTTCTTT | CASREWDRQNTEAFF | once | TRBJ1-1 | TRBD1 | TRBV7-9
TGTGCCAGCAGCGACAGGGAATTTGGCTACACCTTC | CASSDREFGYTF | few | TRBJ1-2 | TRBD1 | TRBV7-9
TGTGCCAGCAGTTTCGACACTGAAGCTTTCTTT | CASSFDTEAFF | NA | TRBJ1-1 | NA | TRBV2
TGTGCCAGCAGCGTAGGGACAGTAGGCGCGGGAGAATCCTACAATGAGCAGTTCTTC | CASSVGTVGAGESYNEQFF | NA | TRBJ2-1 | NA | TRBV9
TGTGCCAGCAGCCGGACTAGCGGGAGGTCCTACAATGAGCAGTTCTTC | CASSRTSGRSYNEQFF | NA | TRBJ2-1 | TRBD2 | TRBV3-1/TRBV3-2
TGTGCCACAGGGACAGGGTGGGCAGATACGCAGTATTTT | CATGTGWADTQYF | NA | TRBJ2-3 | TRBD1 | TRBV10-3
TGTGCCAGCAGCTCCCTAATAGACTACGAGCAGTACTTC | CASSSLIDYEQYF | few | TRBJ2-7 | NA | TRBV7-2
TGCGCCAGCAGCCAGACGGGACAGGGGTTCGCCTACGAGCAGTACTTC | CASSQTGQGFAYEQYF | NA | TRBJ2-7 | TRBD1 | TRBV5-1
TGTGCCAGCAGTCCAAGGACAGGGGACTCCTACGAGCAGTACTTC | CASSPRTGDSYEQYF | NA | TRBJ2-7 | TRBD1 | TRBV28
TGTGCCAGCAGCACGGGAGGAAGGTCTCTAGCCAAAAACATTCAGTACTTC | CASSTGGRSLAKNIQYF | NA | TRBJ2-4 | NA | TRBV21-1
TGCGCCAGCAGCTCTGGGATAGGGGGAGATACGCAGTATTTT | CASSSGIGGDTQYF | NA | TRBJ2-3 | NA | TRBV5-1
TGTGCCAGCAGCGTAGGACCGGGGGACACTGAAGCTTTCTTT | CASSVGPGDTEAFF | NA | TRBJ1-1 | NA | TRBV9
TGTGCCAGCAGCCCTAAGGGAGCCGGGGAGCTGTTTTTT | CASSPKGAGELFF | NA | TRBJ2-2 | NA | TRBV3-1/TRBV3-2
TGTGCCAGCAGCCTGGGCGGAAAAGAGGGCAATGAGCAGTTCTTC | CASSLGGKEGNEQFF | NA | TRBJ2-1 | NA | TRBV5-4
TGTGCCTGGAGCGACGGGGGGCTGGATCAGCCCCAGCATTTT | CAWSDGGLDQPQHF | NA | TRBJ1-5 | NA | TRBV30
TGTGCCAGTAGTATAGGGGCAGGGGTTGGTCAGCCCCAGCATTTT | CASSIGAGVGQPQHF | NA | TRBJ1-5 | NA | TRBV19
TGTGCCAGCAGTTTTCAGTACACTGAAGCTTTCTTT | CASSFQYTEAFF | few | TRBJ1-1 | NA | TRBV12-3/TRBV12-4
TGTGCCAGCAGCTTGGCAACGAACACCGGGGAGCTGTTTTTT | CASSLATNTGELFF | once | TRBJ2-2 | NA | TRBV5-4
TGTGCCAGCAGCGTAGTTGGGACAGCAAGTTCCTACAATGAGCAGTTCTTC | CASSVVGTASSYNEQFF | NA | TRBJ2-1 | TRBD1 | TRBV9